These T cell receptor beta chains were read from a single sample in a study of blood T cell repertoires in COVID-19. Only in-frame clones appear in the TCRdb table, and some are missing; sequencing was by immunoSEQ multiplex PCR. The top ten hold 7% to 8.5% of the sample, which has over 45,000 clones, roughly four fifths seen once. The sample comprised peripheral blood. Source of these receptors: a man between 60 and 75 years old with active COVID-19. The CDR3 runs from the conserved cysteine through the conserved F or W. The order of the fields is J gene, clone size, D gene, V gene, CDR3 DNA, CDR3 protein. D genes are given only for firm matches. Clone size is shown for a subset of rows, as once, few, many or a class of expanded clone.

>TRBJ2-1|NA|NA|TRBV30
TGTGCCTGGAAGACAGGTTCACAATACAATGAGCAGTTCTTC
CAWKTGSQYNEQFF
>TRBJ2-7|NA|NA|TRBV19
TGTGCCAGTAGTGCCACAGGGCTCTACGAGCAGTACTTC
CASSATGLYEQYF
>TRBJ2-1|NA|NA|TRBV4-1
TGCGCCAGCAGCCAGACTGTGGATGAGCAGTTCTTC
CASSQTVDEQFF
>TRBJ2-7|NA|TRBD1|TRBV7-6
TGTGCCAGCAGCTCCGGGGACAGGCCCGGGTACGAGCAGTACTTC
CASSSGDRPGYEQYF
>TRBJ1-6|NA|NA|TRBV6-2/TRBV6-3
TGTGCCAGCAGTTTCGGGGGGCCACCCCTCCACTTT
CASSFGGPPLHF
>TRBJ2-7|NA|TRBD2|TRBV11-3
TGTGCCAGCAGCTGTTGGGGGAGGACTAGCGGGAGTCCCAGCTCCTACGAGCAGTACTTC
CASSCWGRTSGSPSSYEQYF
>TRBJ1-1|NA|NA|TRBV7-9
TGTGCCAGCAGCTCCTGGACCCAAACGGGAACTGAAGCTTTCTTT
CASSSWTQTGTEAFF
>TRBJ2-2|NA|NA|TRBV4-1
TGCGCCAGCAGCCAAGAGCTAGCGAACACCGGGGAGCTGTTTTTT
CASSQELANTGELFF
>TRBJ2-1|NA|TRBD2|TRBV19
TGTGCCACCCAAACCGGGACTAGCGGATTCAATGAGCAGTTCTTC
CATQTGTSGFNEQFF
>TRBJ2-7|NA|TRBD1|TRBV5-4
TGTGCCAGCAGCTTGGTAGGGACAGGGCGCGAGCAGTACTTC
CASSLVGTGREQYF
>TRBJ2-7|NA|TRBD1|TRBV27
TGTGCCAGCAGTTCTCTGGGACAGGGAAAAAACGAGCAGTACTTC
CASSSLGQGKNEQYF
>TRBJ2-1|NA|TRBD2|TRBV7-2
TGTGCCAGCAGCTTAGTGGCGGGAGGTTTTGTTTCGAGCAATGAGCAGTTCTTC
CASSLVAGGFVSSNEQFF
>TRBJ2-3|NA|TRBD2|TRBV28
TGTGCCAGCAGTTTTAGCGGGGGGCGCACAGATACGCAGTATTTT
CASSFSGGRTDTQYF
>TRBJ1-6|NA|NA|TRBV6-5
TGTGCCAGCAGTTACCCCCCGGGACTCAGTAATTCACCCCTCCACTTT
CASSYPPGLSNSPLHF
>TRBJ1-1|NA|NA|TRBV28
TGTGCCAGGGGCGGACACTTGAACACTGAAGCTTTCTTT
CARGGHLNTEAFF
>TRBJ2-1|NA|TRBD2|TRBV6-1
TGTGCCAGCAGTGTAGCGGGCGGGGGTTTTGAGCAGTTCTTC
CASSVAGGGFEQFF
>TRBJ2-7|NA|TRBD2|TRBV6-6
TGTGCCAGCAGGGACACTAGCGTTGATCTCTACGAGCAGTACTTC
CASRDTSVDLYEQYF
>TRBJ2-2|NA|NA|TRBV11-1
TGTGCCAGCAGCCCCGGACAGAGAATCGGGGAGCTGTTTTTT
CASSPGQRIGELFF
>TRBJ2-7|NA|NA|TRBV28
TGTGCCAGCAGACCAGGACGGACGCTGGGGGCTAGGCAGTACTTC
CASRPGRTLGARQYF
>TRBJ1-1|once|TRBD1|TRBV6-6
TGTGCCAGCAGTGCCCCGGGACAGGGGTACAGTGAAGCTTTCTTT
CASSAPGQGYSEAFF
>TRBJ1-1|NA|TRBD1|TRBV11-1
TGTGCCAGCAGCTTCGCCGGGACAGTGAACACTGAAGCTTTCTTT
CASSFAGTVNTEAFF
>TRBJ2-5|NA|TRBD2|TRBV9
TGTGCCAGCAGCGTAGGGATAGCGGGGGCTCAAGAGACCCAGTACTTC
CASSVGIAGAQETQYF
>TRBJ2-2|NA|TRBD1|TRBV14
TGTGCCAGCAGCCCTGGGGGTACAGGGGGCGCGATCGGGGAGCTGTTTTTT
CASSPGGTGGAIGELFF